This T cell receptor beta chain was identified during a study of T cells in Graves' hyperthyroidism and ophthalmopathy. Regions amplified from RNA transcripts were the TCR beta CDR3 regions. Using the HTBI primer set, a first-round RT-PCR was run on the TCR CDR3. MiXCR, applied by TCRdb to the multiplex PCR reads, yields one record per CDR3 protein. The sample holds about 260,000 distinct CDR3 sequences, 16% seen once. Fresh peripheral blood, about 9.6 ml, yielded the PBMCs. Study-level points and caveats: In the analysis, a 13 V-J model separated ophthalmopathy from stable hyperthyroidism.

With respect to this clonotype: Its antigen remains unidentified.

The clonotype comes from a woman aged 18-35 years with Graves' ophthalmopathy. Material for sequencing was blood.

CDR3 protein: CASSFRGTHYNEQFF. As DNA, the CDR3 is TGTGCCAGCAGTTTTAGAGGGACTCACTACAATGAGCAGTTCTTC. The V and J genes are TRBV28 and TRBJ2-1; D is perhaps TRBD2 (6 bases). The germline gives CDR1 MDHEN, CDR2 SYDVKM. The V and J ends lost 3 bases and 3 bases respectively, with 12 bases between them. The CDR3 length is 15 residues.